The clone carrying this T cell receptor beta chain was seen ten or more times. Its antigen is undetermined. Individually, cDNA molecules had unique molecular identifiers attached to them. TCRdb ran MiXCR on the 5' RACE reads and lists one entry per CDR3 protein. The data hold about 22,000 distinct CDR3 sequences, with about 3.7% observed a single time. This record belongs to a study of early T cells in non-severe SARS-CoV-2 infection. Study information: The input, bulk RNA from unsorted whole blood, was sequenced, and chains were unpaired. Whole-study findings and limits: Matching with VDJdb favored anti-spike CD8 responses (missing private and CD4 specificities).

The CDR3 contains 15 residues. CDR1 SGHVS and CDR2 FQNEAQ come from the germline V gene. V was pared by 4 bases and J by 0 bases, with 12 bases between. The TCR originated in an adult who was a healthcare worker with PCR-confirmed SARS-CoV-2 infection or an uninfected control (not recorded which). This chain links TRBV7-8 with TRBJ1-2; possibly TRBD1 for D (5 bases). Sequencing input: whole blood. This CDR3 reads CASSSRDLSNYGYTF. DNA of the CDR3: TGTGCCAGCAGCTCTAGGGACCTTTCTAACTATGGCTACACCTTC. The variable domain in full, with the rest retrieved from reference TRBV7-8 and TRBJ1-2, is GAGVSQSPRYKVAKRGQDVALRCDPISGHVSLFWYQQALGQGPEFLTYFQNEAQLDKSGLPSDRFFAERPEGSVSTLKIQRTQQEDSAVYLCASSSRDLSNYGYTFGSGTRLTVV.